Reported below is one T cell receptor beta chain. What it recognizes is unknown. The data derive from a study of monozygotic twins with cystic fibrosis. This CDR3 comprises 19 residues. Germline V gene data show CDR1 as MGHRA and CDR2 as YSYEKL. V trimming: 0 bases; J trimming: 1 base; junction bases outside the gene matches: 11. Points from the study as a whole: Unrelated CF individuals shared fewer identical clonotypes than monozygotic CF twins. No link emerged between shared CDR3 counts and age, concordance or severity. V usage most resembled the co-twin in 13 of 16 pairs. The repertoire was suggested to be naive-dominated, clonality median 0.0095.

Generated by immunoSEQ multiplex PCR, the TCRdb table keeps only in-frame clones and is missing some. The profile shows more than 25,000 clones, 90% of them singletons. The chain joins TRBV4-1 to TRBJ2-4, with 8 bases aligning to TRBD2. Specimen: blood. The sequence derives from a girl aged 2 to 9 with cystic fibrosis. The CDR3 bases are TGCGCCAGCAGCCAAGAACTAGCGGTCCTAAAGAGGGCCAAAAACATTCAGTACTTC. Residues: CASSQELAVLKRAKNIQYF.